The present T cell receptor (beta chain) was sequenced within a study of shared clonotypes between healthy human individuals. In the CD4+ fraction, cells were divided into CD45RA+ naive and CD45RA-negative memory subsets. The CDR3 covers 14 residues. V was shortened by 1 base and J by 8 bases, with 12 bases between the two germline ends. In germline, CDR1 is SGHTA, CDR2 FQGNSA. With respect to this clone: The target antigen is unknown.

Deep-level running was used for the assay. The method was immunoSEQ multiplex PCR; TCRdb's version includes in-frame clones alone and lacks a portion of them. Seen here are 2 million to 3 million clones, under 95% observed once, and the top ten hold around 0.4%. Study-wide points: Rarefaction showed sorted-subset sequencing was incomplete despite large depth.

This TCR came from a man aged 18-30 years in good health. Some clones in this sample may be carry-over from other donors' samples. The sequencing input was naive CD4+ T cells from PBMCs. The subset: CD45RA+ positively selected. The chain has TRBV7-2 and TRBJ2-1; D is possibly TRBD2 (6 bases). In nucleotides, the CDR3 is TGTGCCAGCAGCTTAGTGGAGGGGCGGGATGAGCAGTTCTTC. Protein sequence: CASSLVEGRDEQFF.